This T cell receptor beta chain was recorded in a study of T cell responses to AZD1222 COVID-19 vaccine. Profiled with immunoSEQ multiplex PCR; TCRdb holds only in-frame clones, not every one. Altogether approximately 120,000 clones are present, roughly nine tenths being singletons, with the ten largest covering 4% to 6%. The TCR was taken from an adult in good health. Sequencing was performed on peripheral blood, taken on day 0 of AZD1222 vaccination.

CDR3 in DNA: TGTGCCAGCAGTGACCTCAGGGGGTTCGCTGAAGCTTTCTTT. It codes for CASSDLRGFAEAFF. The chain carries TRBV6-6 and TRBJ1-1; 7 bases are a match to TRBD1. The CDR3 is made up of 14 amino acids. Losses at the gene ends were 5 bases for V and 6 bases for J; bases not matched to a gene: 9. Germline V CDR1 and CDR2: MNHNY, SVGAGI (reference sequence).